This T cell receptor beta chain comes out of a study of OX40 agonist ivuxolimab in advanced cancers. Clones were sequenced by immunoSEQ multiplex PCR, and TCRdb holds only the in-frame ones, with some missing. The repertoire holds around 110,000 clones, 93% seen once, with 0.15% to 0.16% in the top ten. The CDR3 runs to 12 residues. V lost 4 bases and J lost 7; bases outside the gene matches: 6. Germline CDR1 reads SQVTM; CDR2 reads ANQGSEA. V is TRBV29-1 and J is TRBJ2-7; 8 nucleotides line up with TRBD1. The sequencing here drew on CD4+ or CD8+ T cells sorted from blood, taken in a trial of the OX40 agonist ivuxolimab. The sequence derives from an adult with an advanced solid tumor such as melanoma, head and neck, liver or kidney cancer. The CDR3 DNA reads TGCAGCGTTGCGACAGGGGTTGAAGAGCAGTACTTC. Its translation is CSVATGVEEQYF.